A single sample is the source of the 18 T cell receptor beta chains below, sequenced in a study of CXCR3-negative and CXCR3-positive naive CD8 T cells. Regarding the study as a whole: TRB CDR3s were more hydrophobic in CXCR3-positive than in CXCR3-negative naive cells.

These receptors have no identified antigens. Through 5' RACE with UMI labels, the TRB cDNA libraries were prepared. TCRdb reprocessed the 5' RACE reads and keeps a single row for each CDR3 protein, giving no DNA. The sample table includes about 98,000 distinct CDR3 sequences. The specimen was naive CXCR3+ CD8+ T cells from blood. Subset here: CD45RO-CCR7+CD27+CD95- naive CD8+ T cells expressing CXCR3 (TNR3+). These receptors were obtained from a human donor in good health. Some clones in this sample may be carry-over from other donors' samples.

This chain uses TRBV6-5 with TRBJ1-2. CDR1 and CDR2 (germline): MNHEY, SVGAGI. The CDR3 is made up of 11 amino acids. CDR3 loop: CASPPRQGYTF.

The CDR3 loop reads CASSSWGTDTQYF. The V call is TRBV28, the J call TRBJ2-3. This CDR3 region has 13 residues. CDR1 MDHEN and CDR2 SYDVKM come from the germline V gene.

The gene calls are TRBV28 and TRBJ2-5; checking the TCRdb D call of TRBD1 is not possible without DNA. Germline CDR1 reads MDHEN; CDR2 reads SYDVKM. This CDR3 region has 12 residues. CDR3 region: CASSLQGETQYF.

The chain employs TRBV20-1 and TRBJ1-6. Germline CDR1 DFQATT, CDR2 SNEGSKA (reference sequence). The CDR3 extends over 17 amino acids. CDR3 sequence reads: CSARDLAASNYNSPLHF.

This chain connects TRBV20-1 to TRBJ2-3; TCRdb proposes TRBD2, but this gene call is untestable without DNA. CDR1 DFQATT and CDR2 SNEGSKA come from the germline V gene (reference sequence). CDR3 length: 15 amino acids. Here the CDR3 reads CSARVWSEDTDTQYF.

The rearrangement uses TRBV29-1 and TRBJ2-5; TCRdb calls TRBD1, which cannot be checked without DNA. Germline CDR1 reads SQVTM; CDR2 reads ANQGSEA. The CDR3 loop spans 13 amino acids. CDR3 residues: CSASRGQGKTQYF.

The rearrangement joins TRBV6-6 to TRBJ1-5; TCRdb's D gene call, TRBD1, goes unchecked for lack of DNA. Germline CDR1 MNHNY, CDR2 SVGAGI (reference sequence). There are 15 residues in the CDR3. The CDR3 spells CASSGSRGPGQPQHF.

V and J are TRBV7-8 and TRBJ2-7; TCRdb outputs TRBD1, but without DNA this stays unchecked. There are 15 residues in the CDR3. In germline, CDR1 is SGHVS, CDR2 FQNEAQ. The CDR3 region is CASSLTPKAGYEQYF.

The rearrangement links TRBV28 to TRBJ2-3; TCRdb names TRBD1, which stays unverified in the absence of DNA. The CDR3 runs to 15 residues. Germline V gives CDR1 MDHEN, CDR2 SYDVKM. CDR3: CASSWRDSSTDTQYF.

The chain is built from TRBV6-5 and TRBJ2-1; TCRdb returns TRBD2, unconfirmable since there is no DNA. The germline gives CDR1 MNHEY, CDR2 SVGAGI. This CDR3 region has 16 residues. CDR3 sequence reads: CASSHSGEGSYNEQFF.

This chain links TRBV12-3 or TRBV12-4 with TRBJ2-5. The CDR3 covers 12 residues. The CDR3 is CASSIPGETQYF.

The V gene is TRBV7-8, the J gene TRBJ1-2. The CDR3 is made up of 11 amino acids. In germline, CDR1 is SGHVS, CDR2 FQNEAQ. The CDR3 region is CASSLGNGYTF.

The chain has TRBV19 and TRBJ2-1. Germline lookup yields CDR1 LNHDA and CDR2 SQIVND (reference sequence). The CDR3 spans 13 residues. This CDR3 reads CASSIGLSLEQFF.

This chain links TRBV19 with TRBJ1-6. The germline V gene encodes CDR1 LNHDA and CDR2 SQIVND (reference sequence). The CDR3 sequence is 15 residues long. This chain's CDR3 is CASSPGDFYNSPLHF.

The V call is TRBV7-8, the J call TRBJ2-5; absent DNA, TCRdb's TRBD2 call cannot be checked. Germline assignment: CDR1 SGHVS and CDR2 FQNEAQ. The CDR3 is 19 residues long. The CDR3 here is CASSHPAVSGDYLQETQYF.

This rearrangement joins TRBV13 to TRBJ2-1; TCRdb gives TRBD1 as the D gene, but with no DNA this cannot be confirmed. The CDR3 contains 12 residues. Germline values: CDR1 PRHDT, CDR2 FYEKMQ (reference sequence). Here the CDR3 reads CASSPPGQVPFF.

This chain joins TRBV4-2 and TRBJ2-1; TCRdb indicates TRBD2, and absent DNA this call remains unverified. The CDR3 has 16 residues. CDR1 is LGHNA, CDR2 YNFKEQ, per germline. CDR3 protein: CASSQEERETTNEQFF.

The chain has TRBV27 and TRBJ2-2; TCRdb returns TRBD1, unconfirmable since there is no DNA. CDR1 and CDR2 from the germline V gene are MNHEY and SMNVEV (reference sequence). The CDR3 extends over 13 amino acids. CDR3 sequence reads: CASGSRGTGELFF.